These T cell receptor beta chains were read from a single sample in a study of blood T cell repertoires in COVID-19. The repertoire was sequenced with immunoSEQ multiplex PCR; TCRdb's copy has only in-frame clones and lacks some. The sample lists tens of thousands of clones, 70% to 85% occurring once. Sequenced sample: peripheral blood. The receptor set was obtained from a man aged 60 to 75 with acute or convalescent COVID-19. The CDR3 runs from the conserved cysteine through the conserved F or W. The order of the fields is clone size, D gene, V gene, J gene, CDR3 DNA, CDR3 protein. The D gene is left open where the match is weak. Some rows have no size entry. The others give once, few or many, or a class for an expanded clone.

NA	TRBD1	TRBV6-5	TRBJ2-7	TGTGCCAGCAGGACCGGGACAGGGGTTGGTTACGAGCAGTACTTC	CASRTGTGVGYEQYF
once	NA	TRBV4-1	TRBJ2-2	TGCGCCAGCAGCCAAGAAATGACGCTGAGGCCGGGGGAGCTGTTTTTT	CASSQEMTLRPGELFF
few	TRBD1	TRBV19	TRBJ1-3	TGTGCCAGTACCCGGGACAGTCTTATGAACTCTGGAAACACCATATATTTT	CASTRDSLMNSGNTIYF
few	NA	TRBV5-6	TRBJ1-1	TGTGCCAGCACCTCACAGGGCATGAACACTGAAGCTTTCTTT	CASTSQGMNTEAFF
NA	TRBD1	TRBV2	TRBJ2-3	TGTGCCAGCAGTGGCCGGGGACAGGGGTTCACAGATACGCAGTATTTT	CASSGRGQGFTDTQYF
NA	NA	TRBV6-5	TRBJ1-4	TGTGCCAGCAGTTATGACAGGTCTAATGAAAAACTGTTTTTT	CASSYDRSNEKLFF
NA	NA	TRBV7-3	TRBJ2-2	TGTGCCAGCAGCTTGTACATAGCTTCGAACACCGGGGAGCTGTTTTTT	CASSLYIASNTGELFF
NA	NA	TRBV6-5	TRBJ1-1	TGTGCGGGGAGGGGGTGGAACACTGAAGCTTTCTTT	CAGRGWNTEAFF
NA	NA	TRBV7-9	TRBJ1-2	TGTGCCAGCAGGAGGTTCGCCTATGGCTACACCTTC	CASRRFAYGYTF
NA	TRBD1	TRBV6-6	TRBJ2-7	TGTGCCAGCAGTTACGGACAGGGCAGCGAGCAGTACTTC	CASSYGQGSEQYF
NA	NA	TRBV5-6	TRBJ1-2	TGTGCCAGCAGCTTGGGGCAGATCTACTATGGCTACACCTTC	CASSLGQIYYGYTF
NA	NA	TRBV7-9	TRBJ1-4	TGTGCCAGCAGCTTATCCGGGGGAAGGGAAAAACTGTTTTTT	CASSLSGGREKLFF
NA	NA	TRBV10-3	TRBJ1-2	TGTGCCATCAGTGGGCGGGAGGGAGGCGGCTACACCTTC	CAISGREGGGYTF
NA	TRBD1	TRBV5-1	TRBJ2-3	TGCGCCAGCAGCTTGAGACAGGGGCTAGGGGATACGCAGTATTTT	CASSLRQGLGDTQYF
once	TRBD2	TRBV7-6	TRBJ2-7	TGTGCCAGCAGCTTAACCGCGGCTCTTTCTGGGAGTCTGGGGGGGGAGCAGTACTTC	CASSLTAALSGSLGGEQYF
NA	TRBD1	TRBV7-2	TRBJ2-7	TGTGCCAGCAGCCTCCAGGGGCGACAGGGCTACGAGCAGTACTTC	CASSLQGRQGYEQYF
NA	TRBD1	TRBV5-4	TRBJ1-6	TGTGCCAGCAGCTTAAGGGACAGTAATTCACCCCTCCACTTT	CASSLRDSNSPLHF
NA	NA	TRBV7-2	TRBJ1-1	TGTGCCAGCAGCCCTAGCTGGATGGCTTTCTTT	CASSPSWMAFF
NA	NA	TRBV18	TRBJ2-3	TGTGCCAGCTCACCACCCCCAGGCGATACGCAGTATTTT	CASSPPPGDTQYF
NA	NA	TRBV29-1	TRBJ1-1	TGCAGCGTTGTACCCGACAGGTCCAACACTGAAGCTTTCTTT	CSVVPDRSNTEAFF
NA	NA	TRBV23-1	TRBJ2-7	TGCGCCAGCAGTCAATGCGGCGGGCCCCCCAAGCAGTACTTC	CASSQCGGPPKQYF
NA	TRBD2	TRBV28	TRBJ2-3	TGTGCCAGCAGTTCCTTAGCGGGGGTAAAGGGAGATACGCAGTATTTT	CASSSLAGVKGDTQYF
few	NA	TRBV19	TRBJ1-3	TGTGCCACGCGCCCAGGGAACTCTGGAAACACCATATATTTT	CATRPGNSGNTIYF
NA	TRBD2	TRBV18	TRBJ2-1	TGTGCCAGCTCACCGGGAGGGAATGAGCAGTTCTTC	CASSPGGNEQFF
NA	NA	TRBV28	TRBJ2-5	TGTGCCAGCAGTTTGGCCGGGACAAAAGAGACCCAGTACTTC	CASSLAGTKETQYF
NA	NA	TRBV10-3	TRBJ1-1	TGTGCCATCAGGAACCTAGGGGAGGCCACTGAAGCTTTCTTT	CAIRNLGEATEAFF
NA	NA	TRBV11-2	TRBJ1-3	TGTGCCAGCAGCTCGACCGGGATACACTCTGGAAACACCATATATTTT	CASSSTGIHSGNTIYF
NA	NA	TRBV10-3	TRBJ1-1	TGTGCCATCAGTGTAACAGGGATCTCGACTGAAGCTTTCTTT	CAISVTGISTEAFF
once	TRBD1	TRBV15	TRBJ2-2	TGTGCCACCAGCAGGGACTACAGGGGGCGAAACACCGGGGAGCTGTTTTTT	CATSRDYRGRNTGELFF
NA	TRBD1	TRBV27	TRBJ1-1	TGTGCCAGCAGTTCCCGGACAGGACTAAACACTGAAGCTTTCTTT	CASSSRTGLNTEAFF
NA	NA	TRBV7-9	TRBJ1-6	TGTGCCAGCAGCTTAGATATTTCACCCCTCCACTTT	CASSLDISPLHF
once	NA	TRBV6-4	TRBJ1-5	TGTGCCAGCAGTGTCGACAGTAGCAATCAGCCCCAGCATTTT	CASSVDSSNQPQHF
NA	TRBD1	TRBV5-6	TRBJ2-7	TGTGCCAGCAGCCCGGGGACAGGGGGCGGCGAGCAGTACTTC	CASSPGTGGGEQYF
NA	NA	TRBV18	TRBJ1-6	TGTGCCAGTCGCAAGCCAGGACTTTCACCCCTCCACTTT	CASRKPGLSPLHF
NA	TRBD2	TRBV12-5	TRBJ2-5	TGTGCTAGTGGTCGCTCTAGCGGGTTTCAAGAGACCCAGTACTTC	CASGRSSGFQETQYF
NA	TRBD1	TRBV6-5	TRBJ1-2	TGTGCCAGCCGCCGCGGGACAGATAACTATGGCTACACCTTC	CASRRGTDNYGYTF
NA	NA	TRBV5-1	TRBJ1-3	TGCGCCAGCAGCCGGGGAGCGGAGGACACCATATATTTT	CASSRGAEDTIYF